A selection of T cell receptor beta chains follows, all from one sample in a study of control samples from healthy donors and cancer patients. Profiled with immunoSEQ multiplex PCR; TCRdb holds only in-frame clones, not every one. The sample has approximately 100,000 clones, approximately 81% seen once; the top ten hold around 2.1%. Sample: blood. These receptors came from a woman aged 40 to 50 in good health. Both conserved end residues are part of each CDR3. A D gene is named only where the DNA matches it firmly. A row's size may be missing; if present it is once, few, many or a size class.

d_call	v_call	j_call	clone_size	cdr3_length	cdr3_aa	cdr3_nt
-	TRBV6-1	TRBJ1-4	-	15	CASSEARDWGEKLFF	TGTGCCAGCAGTGAAGCCCGGGACTGGGGGGAAAAACTGTTTTTT
-	TRBV5-1	TRBJ2-2	-	16	CASSLRGTGNTGELFF	TGCGCCAGCAGCTTGCGGGGAACAGGGAACACCGGGGAGCTGTTTTTT
-	TRBV15	TRBJ1-1	-	15	CATSSLIAPGTEAFF	TGTGCCACCAGCAGTCTCATAGCCCCCGGTACTGAAGCTTTCTTT
-	TRBV7-8	TRBJ2-7	-	15	CASSAIGVTNYEQYF	TGTGCCAGCAGTGCGATAGGGGTGACAAACTACGAGCAGTACTTC
TRBD1	TRBV9	TRBJ1-6	-	14	CASSVDRVNSPLHF	TGTGCCAGCAGCGTTGACAGGGTGAATTCACCCCTCCACTTT
-	TRBV5-6	TRBJ1-2	-	14	CASSRDSTNYGYTF	TGTGCCAGCAGCCGAGACAGTACTAACTATGGCTACACCTTC
-	TRBV6-5	TRBJ1-4	-	16	CASSLSFFPHNEKLFF	TGTGCCAGCAGTTTGTCGTTTTTCCCCCATAATGAAAAACTGTTTTTT
TRBD1	TRBV24-1	TRBJ2-3	-	15	CATSPGQGRADTQYF	TGTGCCACCAGTCCCGGACAGGGAAGGGCAGATACGCAGTATTTT
-	TRBV6-2/TRBV6-3	TRBJ2-6	-	15	CASSDRMTGANVLTF	TGTGCCAGCAGTGACAGGATGACTGGGGCCAACGTCCTGACTTTC
-	TRBV5-6	TRBJ2-1	-	12	CASSVRVNEQFF	TGTGCCAGCAGCGTCAGGGTCAATGAGCAGTTCTTC
-	TRBV28	TRBJ1-6	-	15	CASSLRSSYNSPLHF	TGTGCCAGCAGTTTGAGGAGCTCCTATAATTCACCCCTCCACTTT
-	TRBV5-4	TRBJ1-1	-	12	CASSSDSTEAFF	TGTGCCAGCAGCAGCGACAGCACTGAAGCTTTCTTT
TRBD2	TRBV2	TRBJ2-1	-	15	CASRGVLISYNEQFF	TGTGCCAGCCGGGGGGTCCTTATATCCTACAATGAGCAGTTCTTC
TRBD1	TRBV2	TRBJ1-2	-	13	CASSDRTGQGYTF	TGTGCCAGCAGTGACAGGACAGGGCAAGGCTACACCTTC
TRBD1	TRBV3-1/TRBV3-2	TRBJ1-5	-	17	CASSQRDRDRSNQPQHF	TGTGCCAGCAGCCAACGAGACAGGGATCGGAGCAATCAGCCCCAGCATTTT
-	TRBV27	TRBJ1-4	-	18	CASSSWTRALPTNEKLFF	TGTGCCAGCAGTTCCTGGACAAGGGCGCTTCCAACTAATGAAAAACTGTTTTTT
-	TRBV11-3	TRBJ2-7	-	16	CASSLVPGRGAYEQYF	TGTGCCAGCAGCTTGGTCCCTGGCAGGGGCGCCTACGAGCAGTACTTC
TRBD2	TRBV5-5	TRBJ2-5	few	14	CASSLGSGGETQYF	TGTGCCAGCAGCTTGGGAAGCGGGGGAGAGACCCAGTACTTC
-	TRBV5-4	TRBJ2-2	-	14	CASSLGGNTGELFF	TGTGCCAGCAGCTTGGGGGGGAACACCGGGGAGCTGTTTTTT
TRBD2	TRBV19	TRBJ2-7	-	14	CASSSGPASNEQYF	TGTGCCAGTTCTAGCGGTCCGGCGTCTAACGAGCAGTACTTC
-	TRBV6-6	TRBJ1-4	once	12	CASRGKNEKLFF	TGTGCCAGCCGAGGGAAGAATGAAAAACTGTTTTTT
-	TRBV14	TRBJ2-1	once	14	CASSQDPGSNEQFF	TGTGCCAGCAGCCAAGATCCCGGTTCTAATGAGCAGTTCTTC
-	TRBV18	TRBJ1-4	few	13	CASSAGQPEKLFF	TGTGCCAGCTCAGCAGGACAGCCAGAAAAACTGTTTTTT
-	TRBV25-1	TRBJ2-3	once	12	CASSEPLGSQYF	TGTGCCAGCAGTGAACCCCTGGGGTCACAGTATTTT
-	TRBV18	TRBJ2-2	-	16	CASSRTGTSNTGELFF	TGTGCCAGCTCACGGACCGGGACGTCAAACACCGGGGAGCTGTTTTTT
-	TRBV12-5	TRBJ1-1	-	13	CASGSELNTEAFF	TGTGCTAGTGGTTCCGAGTTGAACACTGAAGCTTTCTTT
TRBD1	TRBV6-5	TRBJ2-4	-	14	CASSHTGTENIQYF	TGTGCCAGCAGTCACACCGGGACAGAAAACATTCAGTACTTC
TRBD1	TRBV4-1	TRBJ1-2	-	15	CASSPTTGNQNPYTF	TGCGCCAGCAGCCCCACGACAGGGAACCAGAACCCTTACACCTTC
TRBD2	TRBV7-2	TRBJ2-7	-	15	CASSLGSGTIYEQYF	TGTGCCAGCAGCTTAGGGTCAGGGACTATCTACGAGCAGTACTTC
TRBD2	TRBV11-3	TRBJ2-7	-	15	CASSLETSGGYEQYF	TGTGCCAGCAGCTTAGAGACTAGCGGGGGCTACGAGCAGTACTTC
-	TRBV3-1/TRBV3-2	TRBJ1-3	-	15	CASSQTGRKGNTIYF	TGTGCCAGCAGCCAAACAGGGAGAAAGGGGAACACCATATATTTT
-	TRBV27	TRBJ1-1	-	13	CASSLLVNTEAFF	TGTGCCAGCAGTTTACTGGTGAACACTGAAGCTTTCTTT
-	TRBV28	TRBJ1-5	-	16	CASSLYVSGIKQPQHF	TGTGCCAGCAGTTTATACGTATCGGGGATCAAGCAGCCCCAGCATTTT
-	TRBV3-1/TRBV3-2	TRBJ2-3	-	16	CASSGDLDESTDTQYF	TGTGCCAGCAGCGGCGACTTGGACGAATCCACAGATACGCAGTATTTT
TRBD2	TRBV5-5	TRBJ2-7	-	15	CASTQAGGRSYEQYF	TGTGCCAGCACTCAGGCGGGAGGGAGGTCCTACGAGCAGTACTTC
TRBD2	TRBV13	TRBJ2-1	-	18	CASSLFTTSGASYNEQFF	TGTGCCAGCAGCTTATTCACAACTAGCGGGGCGTCCTACAATGAGCAGTTCTTC
TRBD2	TRBV5-6	TRBJ2-1	-	16	CASSLETSGDYNEQFF	TGTGCCAGCAGCTTGGAAACTAGCGGGGATTACAATGAGCAGTTCTTC
-	TRBV2	TRBJ1-2	-	16	CASSDSGTRANYGYTF	TGTGCCAGCAGTGATTCGGGAACCAGGGCTAACTATGGCTACACCTTC
TRBD1	TRBV19	TRBJ1-1	-	13	CASSIGQGASAFF	TGTGCCAGTAGTATAGGACAGGGGGCTTCGGCTTTCTTT
TRBD1	TRBV10-3	TRBJ1-5	once	14	CAISEGDRYQPQHF	TGTGCCATCAGTGAGGGGGACAGATATCAGCCCCAGCATTTT
-	TRBV4-1	TRBJ2-3	-	13	CASSHPSTDTQYF	TGCGCCAGCAGCCACCCTAGCACAGATACGCAGTATTTT
-	TRBV15	TRBJ1-1	-	13	CATSLTENTEAFF	TGTGCCACCAGCTTGACAGAGAACACTGAAGCTTTCTTT
-	TRBV4-3	TRBJ1-6	-	17	CASSQSSRSSYNSPLHF	TGCGCCAGCAGCCAATCCAGTAGGAGCTCCTATAATTCACCCCTCCACTTT
-	TRBV29-1	TRBJ1-4	once	11	CSVERSRKLFF	TGCAGCGTTGAAAGGTCCAGGAAACTGTTTTTT
-	TRBV6-2/TRBV6-3	TRBJ1-5	-	14	CASSYGTTNQPQHF	TGTGCCAGCAGTTACGGGACGACGAATCAGCCCCAGCATTTT
-	TRBV7-3	TRBJ2-5	-	13	CASSLGHQETQYF	TGTGCCAGCAGCTTGGGTCACCAAGAGACCCAGTACTTC
TRBD1	TRBV19	TRBJ1-2	-	13	CASRDRTTGGYTF	TGTGCCAGTCGGGACAGGACGACCGGGGGCTACACCTTC
-	TRBV6-5	TRBJ1-1	-	12	CASSIVRTEAFF	TGTGCCAGCAGCATTGTTCGCACTGAAGCTTTCTTT
-	TRBV6-5	TRBJ2-7	many	13	CATNMGGSYEQYF	TGTGCCACCAATATGGGGGGATCCTACGAGCAGTACTTC
TRBD2	TRBV7-2	TRBJ2-7	-	15	CASSWTSGGPYEQYF	TGTGCCAGCAGCTGGACTAGCGGGGGACCCTACGAGCAGTACTTC
-	TRBV7-3	TRBJ2-1	-	17	CASSSNLGGGSRNEQFF	TGTGCCAGCAGCTCCAACCTAGGGGGGGGCTCAAGGAATGAGCAGTTCTTC
TRBD1	TRBV4-3	TRBJ1-2	-	17	CASSQDSGDRGNYGYTF	TGCGCCAGCAGCCAAGATTCCGGGGACAGGGGGAACTATGGCTACACCTTC
-	TRBV27	TRBJ2-7	-	13	CASTDLRRGEQYF	TGTGCCAGCACCGACCTCCGCCGGGGCGAGCAGTACTTC
-	TRBV30	TRBJ1-5	-	13	CAWSVWGAQPQHF	TGTGCCTGGAGTGTATGGGGGGCTCAGCCCCAGCATTTT